Below are 3 T cell receptor beta chains sequenced from a single sample in a study of T cells in Graves' hyperthyroidism and ophthalmopathy. RNA transcripts provided the source from which TCR beta CDR3 regions were amplified. TCR CDR3 underwent first-round RT-PCR with the HTBI primer set. TCRdb re-analysed the multiplex PCR reads in MiXCR, keeping a single row per CDR3 protein. The data contain about 640,000 distinct CDR3 sequences, 45% of them singletons. The sequencing input was peripheral blood or thyroid tissue (not recorded which). All receptors derive from an adult man with Graves' disease, either hyperthyroidism or ophthalmopathy (not recorded which).

Details on this clonotype: A much larger clone lies one base from this, so it may be a read error. The rearrangement joins TRBV10-2 to TRBJ1-3; 9 bases match TRBD1. The CDR3 runs to 16 residues. CDR1 WSHSY and CDR2 SAAADI come from the germline V gene. This CDR3 is CACSHRGPSSGNTIYF. The DNA for the CDR3 is TGCGCCTGCAGCCACAGGGGGCCGAGCTCTGGAAACACCATATATTTT.

This clonotype showed up just a few times. V and J are TRBV7-9 and TRBJ1-2; unclear D gene. The germline V and J ends were trimmed by 7 bases and 4 bases, with 16 bases remaining between them. The V gene's germline CDR1 is SEHNR and CDR2 FQNEAQ (reference sequence). The CDR3 sequence is 14 residues long. DNA of the CDR3: TGTGCCAGCAACCCCCCCGTTGGGATCTATGGCTACACCTTC. Protein: CASNPPVGIYGYTF.

A few counts support this clonotype. This sequence joins TRBV12-3 or TRBV12-4 and TRBJ2-6, with 7 bases identical to TRBD1. This CDR3 is built from 17 residues. V lost 5 bases, J lost 0 bases, and 7 bases stayed unmatched. This CDR3 is CASSTGTAHSGANVLTF. For the CDR3, the DNA is TGTGCCAGCAGTACCGGGACAGCTCACTCTGGGGCCAACGTCCTGACTTTC.